This T cell receptor beta chain was recovered during a study of shared clonotypes between healthy human individuals. Original methodology: ImmunoSEQ sequences covered only the junction and lacked quality scores; filtering therefore differed. TCRdb's copy holds only in-frame clones and misses some; the assay was immunoSEQ multiplex PCR. V, J and clone size were drawn from that table, and D and trimming were deduced from the DNA. The sample includes about a million clones, more than 75% of them seen just once. Regarding the study as a whole: Collection of samples was limited to blood; tissue repertoires likely differ.

Germline CDR1 SGHRS, CDR2 YFSETQ. This CDR3 spans 17 amino acids. The junction had 15 bases not matched to a gene; V was cut back by 3 bases and J by 4 bases. This clone was seen a single time. Its antigen is not identified. The sequencing input was memory CD4+ T cells sorted from blood. Sample subset: CD45RA-negative fraction. This TCR derives from a man aged 18 to 30 in good health. This chain connects TRBV5-1 to TRBJ1-2; 7 nucleotides align to TRBD1. This CDR3 reads CASSWTPLGQITYGYTF. DNA of the CDR3: TGCGCCAGCAGCTGGACCCCACTGGGACAGATCACCTATGGCTACACCTTC.